The T cell receptor (beta chain) described here comes from a study of blood T cell repertoires in COVID-19. Profiled with immunoSEQ multiplex PCR; TCRdb holds only in-frame clones, not every one. The sample records around 180,000 clones, about 84% being singletons. Losses at the gene ends were 5 bases for V and 3 bases for J; bases not matched to a gene: 10. Germline V gene sequence: CDR1 WNHNN, CDR2 SYGVQD (reference sequence). The CDR3 is made up of 15 amino acids. The sequence came from a young woman who had recovered from COVID-19. The sequenced sample was PBMCs or T cells enriched from blood (not recorded which). The chain recombines TRBV10-1 with TRBJ2-7; 7 nucleotides agree with TRBD1. The CDR3 DNA is TGCGCCAGCAGTCCAGGGACAGCCAATAACTACGAGCAGTACTTC. This gives the protein CASSPGTANNYEQYF.